What follows is one T cell receptor beta chain and its context. The antigen remains unidentified. This sample stems from a study of vaccination effects on CD4 cells after COVID-19. Study information: Sample provision by two convalescent patients occurred 16 days and one week before vaccination. Findings and limits, study-wide: Marked clonal contraction was seen late after vaccination (in both infection- and vaccine-induced clones).

Some clones are missing from TCRdb's copy, which holds only in-frame ones; the method was immunoSEQ multiplex PCR. Among approximately 45,000 clones listed, around 76% were seen once. CD4+ T cells were isolated after around ten days of culture. Infection dated between March and December 2020, before the Alpha, Beta and Delta variants reached the United States. The V end lost 4 bases, the J end lost 4 bases, and 15 bases lay between the germline ends. Germline V gives CDR1 SGHRS, CDR2 YFSETQ. The CDR3 extends over 16 amino acids. The sequence derives from a human donor who had a prior SARS-CoV-2 infection. This material consisted of CD4+ T cells from PBMCs cultured without peptide, taken before COVID-19 vaccination. The genes are TRBV5-1 and TRBJ1-6; no clear D gene. The CDR3 protein is CASSPAAGAYNSPLHF. CDR3 coding DNA: TGCGCCAGCAGCCCGGCCGCAGGAGCGTATAATTCACCCCTCCACTTT.